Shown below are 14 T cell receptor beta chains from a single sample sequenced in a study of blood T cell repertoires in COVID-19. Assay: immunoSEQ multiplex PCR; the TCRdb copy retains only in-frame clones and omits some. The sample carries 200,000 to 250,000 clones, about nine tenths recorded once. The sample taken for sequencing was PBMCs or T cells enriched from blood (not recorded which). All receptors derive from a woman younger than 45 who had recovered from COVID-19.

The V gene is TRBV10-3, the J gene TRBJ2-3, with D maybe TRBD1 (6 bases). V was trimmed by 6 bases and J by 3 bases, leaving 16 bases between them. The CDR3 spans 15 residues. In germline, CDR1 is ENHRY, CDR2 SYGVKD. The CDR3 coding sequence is TGTGCCATCAGGGGGACATCCCCAAGTACAGATACGCAGTATTTT. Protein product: CAIRGTSPSTDTQYF.

DNA for the CDR3: TGCGCCAGCAGCCTATCGGTGGGGGGGGGCACAGATACGCAGTATTTT. As protein: CASSLSVGGGTDTQYF. The chain combines TRBV4-3 with TRBJ2-3; 7 bases agree with TRBD2. This CDR3 region has 16 residues. Losses at the gene ends were 4 bases for V and 1 base for J; bases not matched to a gene: 8. Per the germline V gene, CDR1 is LGHNA and CDR2 is YSLEER.

The CDR3 DNA follows: TGTGCCAGTAGTAATCGGGCAGGGAGGGATAATCAGCCCCAGCATTTT. Translating it yields CASSNRAGRDNQPQHF. V gene TRBV19 combines with J gene TRBJ1-5; a possible D gene is TRBD1 (5 bases). The CDR3 has 16 amino acids. Germline V gene sequence: CDR1 LNHDA, CDR2 SQIVND (reference sequence). V gave up 4 bases and J gave up 4 bases, with 17 bases separating them.

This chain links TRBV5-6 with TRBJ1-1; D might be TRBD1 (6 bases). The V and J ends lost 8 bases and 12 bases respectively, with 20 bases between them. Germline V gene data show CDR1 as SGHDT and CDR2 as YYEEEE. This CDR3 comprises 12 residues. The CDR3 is CASSHIAGASFF. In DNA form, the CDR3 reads TGTGCCAGTTCGCATATCGCAGGGGCGTCTTTCTTT.

CDR3 in amino acids: CASSIWQGDWRAFF. The CDR3 DNA reads TGTGCCAGTAGTATTTGGCAGGGGGATTGGAGGGCTTTCTTT. The chain is built from TRBV19 and TRBJ1-1, with 7 nucleotides matching TRBD1. The CDR3 extends over 14 amino acids. V lost 3 bases, J lost 11 bases, and 12 bases stayed unmatched. Germline V gives CDR1 LNHDA, CDR2 SQIVND (reference sequence).

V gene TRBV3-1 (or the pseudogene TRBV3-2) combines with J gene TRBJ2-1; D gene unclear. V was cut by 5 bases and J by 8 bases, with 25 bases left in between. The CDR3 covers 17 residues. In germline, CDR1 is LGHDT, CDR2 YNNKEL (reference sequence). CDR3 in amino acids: CASSSFRRLRLHDEQFF. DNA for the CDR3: TGTGCCAGCAGCTCCTTTAGACGACTTCGTCTACACGATGAGCAGTTCTTC.

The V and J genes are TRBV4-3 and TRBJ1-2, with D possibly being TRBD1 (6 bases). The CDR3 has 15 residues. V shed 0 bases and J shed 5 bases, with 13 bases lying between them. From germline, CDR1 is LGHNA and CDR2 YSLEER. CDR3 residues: CASSQEGTGFYGYTF. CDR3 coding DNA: TGCGCCAGCAGCCAAGAGGGCACAGGGTTTTATGGCTACACCTTC.

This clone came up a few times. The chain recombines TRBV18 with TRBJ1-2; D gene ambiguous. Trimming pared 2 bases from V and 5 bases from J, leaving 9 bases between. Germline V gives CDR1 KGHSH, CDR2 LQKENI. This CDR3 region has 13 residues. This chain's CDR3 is CASSPFTEYGYTF. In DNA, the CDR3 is TGTGCCAGCTCACCATTTACGGAGTATGGCTACACCTTC.

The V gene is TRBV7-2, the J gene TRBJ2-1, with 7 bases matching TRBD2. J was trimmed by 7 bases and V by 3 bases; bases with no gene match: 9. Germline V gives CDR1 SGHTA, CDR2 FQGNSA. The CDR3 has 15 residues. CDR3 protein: CASSFGGGDRNEQFF. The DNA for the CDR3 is TGTGCCAGCAGCTTCGGGGGAGGGGATCGGAATGAGCAGTTCTTC.

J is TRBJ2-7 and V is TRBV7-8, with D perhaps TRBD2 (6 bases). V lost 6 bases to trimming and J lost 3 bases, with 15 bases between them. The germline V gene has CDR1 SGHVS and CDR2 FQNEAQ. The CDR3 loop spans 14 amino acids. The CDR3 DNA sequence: TGTGCCAGCAGAGCAGAGAGGGGACTCTACGAGCAGTACTTC. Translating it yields CASRAERGLYEQYF.

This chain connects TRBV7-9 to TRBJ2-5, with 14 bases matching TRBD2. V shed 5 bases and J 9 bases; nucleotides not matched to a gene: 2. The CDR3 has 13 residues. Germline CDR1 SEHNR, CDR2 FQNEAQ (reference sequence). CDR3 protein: CASSQTSGGAQYF. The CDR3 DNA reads TGTGCCAGCAGCCAGACTAGCGGGGGGGCCCAGTACTTC. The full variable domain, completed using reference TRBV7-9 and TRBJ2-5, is DTGVSQNPRHKITKRGQNVTFRCDPISEHNRLYWYRQTLGQGPEFLTYFQNEAQLEKSRLLSDRFSAERPKGSFSTLEIQRTEQGDSAMYLCASSQTSGGAQYFGPGTRLLVL.

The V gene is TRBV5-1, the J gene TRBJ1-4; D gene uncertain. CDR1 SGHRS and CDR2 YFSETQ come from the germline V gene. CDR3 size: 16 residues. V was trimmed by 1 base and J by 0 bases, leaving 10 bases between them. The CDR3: CASSLTGTATNEKLFF. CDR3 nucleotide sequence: TGCGCCAGCAGCTTGACGGGAACAGCAACTAATGAAAAACTGTTTTTT.

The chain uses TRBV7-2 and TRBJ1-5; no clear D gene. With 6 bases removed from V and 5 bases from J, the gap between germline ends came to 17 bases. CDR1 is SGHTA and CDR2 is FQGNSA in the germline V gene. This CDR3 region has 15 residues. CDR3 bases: TGTGCCAGCAGGTTATCGTCCCGAGAGGATCAGCCCCAGCATTTT. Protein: CASRLSSREDQPQHF.

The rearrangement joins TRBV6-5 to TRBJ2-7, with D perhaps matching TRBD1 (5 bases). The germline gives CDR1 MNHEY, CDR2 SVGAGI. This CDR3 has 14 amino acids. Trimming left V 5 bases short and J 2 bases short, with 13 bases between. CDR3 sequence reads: CASSLDTSPYEQYF. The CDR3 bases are TGTGCCAGCAGTCTGGACACCTCCCCCTACGAGCAGTACTTC.